Reported below is one T cell receptor beta chain. Other DNA sequences of this sample code for an identical CDR3. This CDR3 has 13 residues. V lost 4 bases, J lost 0 bases, and 8 bases lay in between. Germline-derived CDR1 and CDR2 are SGHRS and YFSETQ. Across several immunoSEQ plates, the genomic DNA of each subset was split evenly. Sequenced by immunoSEQ multiplex PCR; TCRdb stores in-frame clones only, minus some. This table holds approximately 740,000 clones, about 92% found once. The source of the sample is a study of shared clonotypes between healthy human individuals. CD45RO-negative cells were positively selected for CCR7, leaving out terminally differentiated effector memory CD45RA+ cells.

Sequencing was carried out using naive CD8+ T cells sorted from blood. The receptor was derived from a man aged 30 to 39 in good health. The chain is built from TRBV5-1 and TRBJ2-7; D is unclear. In nucleotides, the CDR3 is TGCGCCAGCAGCCCCCCCAGCTCCTACGAGCAGTACTTC. This translates into CASSPPSSYEQYF.